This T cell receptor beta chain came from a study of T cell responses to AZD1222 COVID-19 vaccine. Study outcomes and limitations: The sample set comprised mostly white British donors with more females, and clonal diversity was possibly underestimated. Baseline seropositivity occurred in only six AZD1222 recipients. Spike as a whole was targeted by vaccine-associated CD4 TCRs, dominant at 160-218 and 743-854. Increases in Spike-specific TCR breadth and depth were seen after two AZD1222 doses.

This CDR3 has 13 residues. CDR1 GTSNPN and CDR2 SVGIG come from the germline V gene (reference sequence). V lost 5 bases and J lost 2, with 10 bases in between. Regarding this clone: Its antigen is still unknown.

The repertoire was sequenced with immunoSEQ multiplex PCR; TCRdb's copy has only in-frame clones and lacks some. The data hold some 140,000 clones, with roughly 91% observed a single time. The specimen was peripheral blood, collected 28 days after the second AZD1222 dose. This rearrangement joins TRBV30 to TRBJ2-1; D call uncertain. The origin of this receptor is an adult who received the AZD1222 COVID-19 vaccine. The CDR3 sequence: CAWWVGPYNEQFF. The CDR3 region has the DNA TGTGCCTGGTGGGTGGGCCCCTACAATGAGCAGTTCTTC.